These 20 T cell receptor beta chains were sequenced from one sample in a study of T cells in Graves' hyperthyroidism and ophthalmopathy. The CDR3 regions of TCR beta were amplified from RNA transcripts. With the HTBI primer set, the TCR CDR3 went through a first round of RT-PCR. TCRdb used MiXCR to reprocess the multiplex PCR reads, holding one entry per CDR3 protein. This table has about 520,000 distinct CDR3 sequences, around a quarter appearing once. What was sequenced was blood. These receptors came from a woman aged 25 to 39 with Graves' ophthalmopathy.

The chain employs TRBV18 and TRBJ2-6; weak D call: TRBD2 (6 bases). Germline CDR1 is KGHSH and CDR2 is LQKENI. The V gene lost 3 bases and the J gene lost 4 bases, with 13 bases spanning the gap. This CDR3 is 16 amino acids long. CDR3 sequence (DNA): TGTGCCAGCTCACCGGCGGGAAGGGCCGGGGCCAACGTCCTGACTTTC. It specifies CASSPAGRAGANVLTF.

This clonotype showed up many times. The chain recombines TRBV6-1 with TRBJ1-2; 8 positions agree with TRBD1. From germline, CDR1 is MNHNS and CDR2 SASEGT. V was pared by 6 bases and J by 4 bases, with 4 bases of the junction left unmatched. CDR3 size: 13 residues. The CDR3 nucleotides are TGTGCCAGCAGAGACAGGGGAGGCTATGGCTACACCTTC. It encodes CASRDRGGYGYTF.

This clonotype appeared many times. The chain couples TRBV20-1 to TRBJ1-2; TRBD1 agrees at 9 bases. Per the germline V gene, CDR1 is DFQATT and CDR2 is SNEGSKA (reference sequence). The CDR3 runs to 13 residues. J gave up 8 bases and V 5 bases, and 9 bases lay outside the gene matches. This CDR3 reads CSASWGQGLGYTF. CDR3 DNA: TGCAGTGCTTCGTGGGGACAGGGATTGGGCTACACCTTC.

The sample holds a few counts of this clonotype. One end of the junction fails to match germline, which may point to a read error. J is TRBJ2-7 and V is TRBV3-1; D might be TRBD1 (5 bases). This CDR3 has 12 amino acids. The germline V gene encodes CDR1 LGHDT and CDR2 YNNKEL (reference sequence). The CDR3 loop reads CASSHNPGQWEF. Written as DNA, the CDR3 is TGTGCCAGCAGCCACAACCCCGGACAATGGGAATTC.

The sample holds a few counts of this clonotype. The genes are TRBV19 and TRBJ1-5; 7 nucleotides line up with TRBD1. The V gene's germline CDR1 is LNHDA and CDR2 SQIVND (reference sequence). With V trimmed by 3 bases and J by 4 bases, 6 bases remained unmatched. This CDR3 has 15 residues. The CDR3 coding sequence is TGTGCCAGTAGTATGTGGCAGGGGGGGAATCAGCCCCAGCATTTT. It specifies CASSMWQGGNQPQHF.

The chain links TRBV11-1 to TRBJ1-5; 10 nucleotides line up with TRBD1. Germline CDR1 reads SGHAT; CDR2 reads FQDESV (reference sequence). The CDR3 loop spans 16 amino acids. V gave up 4 bases and J gave up 5 bases; unmatched junction bases: 8. In DNA, the CDR3 is TGTGCCAGCAGCTCCTTGGGGACAGGGGTCGATCAGCCCCAGCATTTT. Protein: CASSSLGTGVDQPQHF.

The sample holds many counts of this clonotype. This rearrangement joins TRBV28 to TRBJ1-5; perhaps TRBD1 as D (5 bases). Trimming took off 2 bases at V and 8 bases at J, with 13 bases between the two ends. Germline V gives CDR1 MDHEN, CDR2 SYDVKM. This CDR3 spans 14 amino acids. In DNA, the CDR3 is TGTGCCAGCAGTTTAATGGGGGGATGGGAGCCCCAGCATTTT. Translated: CASSLMGGWEPQHF.

This clonotype was picked up many times. V gene TRBV20-1 combines with J gene TRBJ1-6; TRBD1 agrees at 7 bases. The germline V gene has CDR1 DFQATT and CDR2 SNEGSKA (reference sequence). Germline trimming cut 2 bases from V and 10 bases from J; bases unmatched to any gene: 8. The CDR3 covers 14 residues. CDR3 sequence reads: CSARIQGVGSPLHF. Written as DNA, the CDR3 is TGCAGTGCTAGAATCCAGGGGGTCGGGTCACCCCTCCACTTT.

This clonotype came up many times. This chain connects TRBV6-1 to TRBJ2-7; unclear D gene. The germline CDR1 and CDR2 sequences are MNHNS and SASEGT. The V end was cut by 5 bases, the J end by 3 bases, with 11 bases between. The CDR3 spans 13 residues. For the CDR3, the DNA is TGTGCCAGCAGTACGACACCCGGCTACGAGCAGTACTTC. Encoded protein: CASSTTPGYEQYF.

The chain employs TRBV20-1 and TRBJ2-7; the D is unclear. Per the germline V gene, CDR1 is DFQATT and CDR2 is SNEGSKA (reference sequence). Trimming took 5 bases from V and 0 from J, leaving 8 bases between them. The CDR3 consists of 12 residues. The CDR3 DNA sequence: TGCAGTGCTGAGCACAGCTCCTACGAGCAGTACTTC. As protein: CSAEHSSYEQYF.

This clonotype was seen repeatedly, ten times or more. The chain uses TRBV20-1 and TRBJ1-2; TRBD1 matches 7 bases. With 5 bases clipped from V and 8 bases from J, the junction kept 11 bases outside the gene matches. This CDR3 region has 13 residues. The V gene's germline CDR1 is DFQATT and CDR2 SNEGSKA (reference sequence). CDR3 in DNA: TGCAGTGCTGGACCGACAGGGTCGGAAGGCTACACCTTC. Its translation: CSAGPTGSEGYTF.

This clonotype was seen many times. The V and J genes are TRBV6-2 or TRBV6-3 and TRBJ1-1; 8 positions agree with TRBD1. V was pared by 0 bases and J by 1 base, with 19 bases of the junction left unmatched. Germline V gene lookup returns CDR1 MNHEY and CDR2 SVGEGT. There are 21 residues in the CDR3. CDR3 loop: CASSYSRTGTDMKRGNTEAFF. As DNA, the CDR3 is TGTGCCAGCAGTTACTCGAGGACAGGGACCGACATGAAACGAGGGAACACTGAAGCTTTCTTT.

The sample holds many counts of this clonotype. The CDR3 is CSAHLGQGRQPQHF. DNA of the CDR3: TGCAGTGCACACCTAGGACAGGGCCGCCAGCCCCAGCATTTT. The rearrangement links TRBV20-1 to TRBJ1-5, with 8 nucleotides matching TRBD1. In germline, CDR1 is DFQATT, CDR2 SNEGSKA (reference sequence). Trimming took 6 bases from V and 7 from J; bases not matched to a gene: 11. This CDR3 spans 14 amino acids.

Many counts were recorded for this clonotype. V is TRBV12-3 or TRBV12-4 and J is TRBJ1-1; D uncertain. Trimming shortened V by 1 base and J by 7 bases, and 7 bases separated the two germline ends. The CDR3 length is 12 residues. Here the CDR3 DNA reads TGTGCCAGCAGTTTAGATGGGAGTGAAGCTTTCTTT. Translating it yields CASSLDGSEAFF.

This clonotype appeared many times. Since a much larger clone is just one base distant, this may be a read error. This chain connects TRBV6-1 to TRBJ1-1, with a tentative D call TRBD1 (5 bases). V dropped 1 base and J dropped 4 bases, with 16 bases sitting between them. The CDR3 covers 16 residues. Germline values: CDR1 MNHNS, CDR2 SASEGT. As DNA, the CDR3 is TGTGCCAGCAGTGAAGTCCAGGGCAGCGAGAGCACTGAAGCTTTCTTT. As protein: CASSEVQGSESTEAFF.

This clonotype came up many times. The chain carries TRBV12-3 or TRBV12-4 and TRBJ1-1; D is unclear. This CDR3 is built from 14 residues. Trimming removed 0 bases from V and 5 bases from J, with 10 bases in between. The CDR3 DNA reads TGTGCCAGCAGTTTAGCGCGACGACGAACTGAAGCTTTCTTT. Amino acids: CASSLARRRTEAFF.

To note about this clonotype: One junction end does not reproduce the germline sequence, and a read error may be involved. The V gene is TRBV7-6, the J gene TRBJ2-7; TRBD1 might be the D (6 bases). The germline V gene has CDR1 SGHVS and CDR2 FNYEAQ. CDR3 length equals 15 residues. The CDR3 region is CASSPRQAMIHDQYF. In nucleotides, the CDR3 is TGTGCCAGCAGCCCCCGACAGGCTATGATCCACGATCAGTACTTC.

This clonotype showed up many times. The chain employs TRBV27 and TRBJ1-2; D is ambiguous. Germline values: CDR1 MNHEY, CDR2 SMNVEV (reference sequence). V lost 5 bases, J lost 8 bases, and 12 bases lay in between. The CDR3 runs to 12 residues. The CDR3 coding sequence is TGTGCCAGCAGTGACCCCCTAGGGGGCTACACCTTC. It is translated as CASSDPLGGYTF.

The J gene is TRBJ2-6, the V gene TRBV7-3; tentatively, D is TRBD1 or TRBD2 (5 bases each). This CDR3 is built from 16 residues. V was pared by 1 base and J by 3 bases, with 10 bases between. CDR1 SGHTA and CDR2 FQGTGA come from the germline V gene. In DNA, the CDR3 is TGTGCCAGCAGCTTAAATACGGGGCATGGGGCCAACGTCCTGACTTTC. Amino acids: CASSLNTGHGANVLTF.

This clonotype was seen at least ten times. The CDR3 region has the DNA TGTGCCAGCAGTTTTGGGGGACAGGGAGGATCGGAGACCCAGTACTTC. This codes for CASSFGGQGGSETQYF. The chain joins TRBV27 to TRBJ2-5, with 9 bases identical to TRBD1. Germline CDR1 MNHEY, CDR2 SMNVEV (reference sequence). CDR3 length: 16 amino acids. The J segment lost 5 bases and the V segment lost 3 bases, leaving 10 bases of the junction unmatched.